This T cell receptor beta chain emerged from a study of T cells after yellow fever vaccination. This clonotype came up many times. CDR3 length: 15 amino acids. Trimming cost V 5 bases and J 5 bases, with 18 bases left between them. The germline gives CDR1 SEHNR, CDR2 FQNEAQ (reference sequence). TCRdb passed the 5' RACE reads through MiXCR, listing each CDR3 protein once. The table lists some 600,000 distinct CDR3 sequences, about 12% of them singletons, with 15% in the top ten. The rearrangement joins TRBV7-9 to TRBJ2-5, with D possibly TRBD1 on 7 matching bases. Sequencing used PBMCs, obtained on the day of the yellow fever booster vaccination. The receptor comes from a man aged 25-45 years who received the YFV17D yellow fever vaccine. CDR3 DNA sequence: TGTGCCAGCAGCACAAACGGCGGGACAGCCGAGACCCAGTACTTC. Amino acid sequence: CASSTNGGTAETQYF.